The 20 T cell receptor beta chains below come from one sample, sequenced in a study of CD8 T cells in ankylosing spondylitis. The study's findings and limits: Made up of fewer than ten highly homologous variants, a TCR beta motif appeared characteristic of ankylosing spondylitis blood.

TCRdb used MiXCR to reprocess the 5' RACE reads, holding one entry per CDR3 protein. The sample contains hundreds of thousands of distinct CDR3 sequences, 10% to 15% of which appear only once. Antigens for these TCRs are unknown. The specimen sequenced was blood, either unsorted or a sorted T cell fraction (not recorded which). These receptors originate from a male donor with ankylosing spondylitis.

This clonotype was seen a few times. The rearrangement joins TRBV5-6 to TRBJ2-3, with 8 bases that match TRBD2. Trimming removed 2 bases from V and 0 bases from J; junction bases left unmatched: 5. The CDR3 has 16 residues. The germline V gene encodes CDR1 SGHDT and CDR2 YYEEEE. The CDR3 here is CASSFKLAVSTDTQYF. Written as DNA, the CDR3 is TGTGCCAGCAGCTTCAAACTAGCGGTCAGCACAGATACGCAGTATTTT.

There are a few counts of this clonotype. The V and J genes are TRBV18 and TRBJ2-7; 8 bases match TRBD1. The V gene's germline CDR1 is KGHSH and CDR2 LQKENI. The CDR3 is 15 amino acids. Trimming cost V 2 bases and J 7 bases; bases outside gene matches: 10. The CDR3 sequence: CASSPYRDRSGEQYF. The DNA for the CDR3 is TGTGCCAGCTCACCATATCGGGACAGGTCTGGGGAGCAGTACTTC.

In this sample, this clonotype turned up many times. The chain links TRBV7-2 to TRBJ1-6; 7 nucleotides align to TRBD1. The V gene's germline CDR1 is SGHTA and CDR2 FQGNSA. The CDR3 contains 14 residues. Germline trimming cut 3 bases from V and 7 bases from J; bases unmatched to any gene: 3. CDR3 amino acids: CASSFEGQNSPLHF. In nucleotides, the CDR3 is TGTGCCAGCAGCTTCGAGGGACAGAATTCACCCCTCCACTTT.

This clonotype was observed a handful of times. This chain links TRBV7-2 with TRBJ1-2, with TRBD1 matching over 10 bases. CDR1 is SGHTA and CDR2 is FQGNSA in the germline V gene. This CDR3 has 15 amino acids. J gave up 6 bases and V 5 bases, and 9 bases lay outside the gene matches. The DNA for the CDR3 is TGTGCCAGCAGCCTAGGATTGACAGGGGGCGATGGCTACACCTTC. Residues: CASSLGLTGGDGYTF.

This clonotype has just a few counts. The chain couples TRBV7-3 to TRBJ2-3; 16 bases match TRBD2. This CDR3 has 16 residues. CDR1 is SGHTA, CDR2 FQGTGA, per germline. The V gene end was trimmed by 2 bases and the J gene end by 4 bases; junction bases not matched to a gene: 0. CDR3 loop: CASSLGTSGGADTQYF. The CDR3, as DNA: TGTGCCAGCAGCTTAGGGACTAGCGGGGGGGCAGATACGCAGTATTTT. Drawing the rest from reference TRBV7-3 and TRBJ2-3, the complete variable domain is GAGVSQTPSNKVTEKGKYVELRCDPISGHTALYWYRQSLGQGPEFLIYFQGTGAADDSGLPNDRFFAVRPEGSVSTLKIQRTERGDSAVYLCASSLGTSGGADTQYFGPGTRLTVL.

This clonotype has a handful of counts. CDR3 amino acids: CASSLTRDKGTVQYF. In DNA form, the CDR3 reads TGTGCCAGCAGCTTGACGAGGGACAAGGGAACAGTGCAGTACTTC. The rearrangement links TRBV7-2 to TRBJ2-7, with D perhaps TRBD1 (6 bases). In germline, CDR1 is SGHTA, CDR2 FQGNSA. V lost 3 bases and J 9 bases, leaving 21 bases between the germline ends. The CDR3 extends over 15 amino acids.

The rearrangement joins TRBV12-3 or TRBV12-4 to TRBJ2-7; TRBD2 matches 11 bases. The CDR3 is made up of 17 amino acids. J lost 1 base, V lost 2 bases, and 7 bases had no gene match. The CDR3, as DNA: TGTGCCAGCAGTTTATCGACTAGCGGGACCCTGTCCTACGAGCAGTACTTC. Its protein product is CASSLSTSGTLSYEQYF.

Ten or more counts support this clonotype. This chain uses TRBV20-1 with TRBJ2-7; a possible D gene is TRBD1 (5 bases). The CDR3 is made up of 12 amino acids. Germline CDR1 and CDR2: DFQATT and SNEGSKA (reference sequence). Trimming removed 4 bases at V and 5 bases at J, with 12 bases between. CDR3 nucleotide sequence: TGCAGTGCTAACGCAGGGAAAGACGAGCAGTACTTC. Protein: CSANAGKDEQYF.

This clonotype was observed a handful of times. The gene calls are TRBV29-1 and TRBJ2-3; TRBD2 agrees at 9 bases. This CDR3 spans 14 amino acids. The germline CDR1 and CDR2 sequences are SQVTM and ANQGSEA. Trimming at V came to 8 bases and at J to 4 bases, leaving 10 bases not matched to a gene. The CDR3 region has the DNA TGCAGCTCTACGGGGCGGGGGGGCCCAGATACGCAGTATTTT. Its protein product is CSSTGRGGPDTQYF.

This clonotype was seen only a few times. The gene calls are TRBV6-5 and TRBJ2-7; 7 bases are a match to TRBD1. There are 15 residues in the CDR3. V shed 2 bases and J 4 bases; nucleotides not matched to a gene: 8. The germline gives CDR1 MNHEY, CDR2 SVGAGI. CDR3 region: CASSYTTGSGYEQYF. The CDR3 DNA reads TGTGCCAGCAGTTACACGACAGGGTCAGGTTACGAGCAGTACTTC.

J is TRBJ1-6 and V is TRBV28; D possibly corresponds to TRBD1 (5 bases). The CDR3 extends over 14 amino acids. CDR1 and CDR2 from the germline V gene are MDHEN and SYDVKM. With 4 bases removed from V and 5 bases from J, the gap between germline ends came to 9 bases. The CDR3 region is CASSSTANNSPLHF. The CDR3 region has the DNA TGTGCCAGCAGTTCGACAGCTAATAATTCACCCCTCCACTTT.

This clonotype was detected many times. V gene TRBV12-3 or TRBV12-4 combines with J gene TRBJ1-5; D might be TRBD1 (5 bases). The CDR3 consists of 11 residues. V dropped 2 bases and J dropped 10 bases, with 6 bases sitting between them. CDR3 DNA: TGTGCCAGCAGTTTACAGGGACCCCAGCATTTT. Amino acids: CASSLQGPQHF.

The chain links TRBV5-6 to TRBJ2-1; 9 nucleotides align to TRBD2. The germline CDR1 and CDR2 sequences are SGHDT and YYEEEE. The CDR3 runs 18 residues. V lost 4 bases and J lost 0; bases outside the gene matches: 11. This CDR3 reads CASSELAGMGSSYNEQFF. CDR3 in DNA: TGTGCCAGCAGCGAGCTAGCGGGGATGGGGAGCTCCTACAATGAGCAGTTCTTC.

This clonotype was counted many times. The genes are TRBV7-9 and TRBJ1-1, with D perhaps TRBD1 (6 bases). The CDR3 has 14 residues. CDR1 and CDR2 from the germline V gene are SEHNR and FQNEAQ (reference sequence). V lost 3 bases and J 5 bases, leaving 13 bases between the germline ends. The CDR3 loop reads CASSLTGGTTEAFF. The CDR3 nucleotides read TGTGCCAGCAGCTTGACAGGAGGGACGACTGAAGCTTTCTTT.

This clonotype was seen a handful of times. V gene TRBV20-1 combines with J gene TRBJ2-7; weak D call: TRBD2 (5 bases). V was trimmed by 5 bases and J by 4 bases, leaving 15 bases between them. The CDR3 spans 13 residues. Germline V gene lookup returns CDR1 DFQATT and CDR2 SNEGSKA (reference sequence). CDR3 protein: CSAPISGKYEQYF. CDR3 nucleotide sequence: TGCAGTGCTCCGATATCGGGAAAATACGAGCAGTACTTC.

J is TRBJ1-2 and V is TRBV18; D not certain. V lost 0 bases and J 1 base, leaving 6 bases between the germline ends. The CDR3 is 14 amino acids. Germline CDR1 reads KGHSH; CDR2 reads LQKENI. CDR3: CASSPPGINYGYTF. The CDR3 DNA sequence: TGTGCCAGCTCACCACCAGGGATTAACTATGGCTACACCTTC.

The rearrangement uses TRBV5-6 and TRBJ1-5; a possible D gene is TRBD1 (5 bases). Germline V gene lookup returns CDR1 SGHDT and CDR2 YYEEEE. This CDR3 is 14 amino acids long. V lost 2 bases, J lost 4 bases, and 10 bases lay in between. DNA of the CDR3: TGTGCCAGCAGCTTTTTGACAGAAAATCAGCCCCAGCATTTT. Translating gives CASSFLTENQPQHF.

This clonotype was seen a handful of times. CDR3 residues: CASSQDGTAYGYTF. For the CDR3, the DNA is TGCGCCAGCAGCCAAGACGGGACAGCCTATGGCTACACCTTC. J is TRBJ1-2 and V is TRBV4-3; 7 bases line up with TRBD1. From germline, CDR1 is LGHNA and CDR2 YSLEER. V dropped 0 bases and J dropped 4; count of bases not matched to a gene: 2. This CDR3 has 14 amino acids.

This clonotype came up a few times. The chain employs TRBV20-1 and TRBJ2-7; TRBD1 is a possible D gene (6 bases). This CDR3 is 13 amino acids long. The germline V gene encodes CDR1 DFQATT and CDR2 SNEGSKA (reference sequence). V lost 6 bases to trimming and J lost 5 bases, with 17 bases between them. The CDR3 sequence is CSAHDYRANEQYF. CDR3 nucleotide sequence: TGCAGTGCCCATGACTACAGGGCCAACGAGCAGTACTTC.

This clonotype occurred many times. The chain uses TRBV5-6 and TRBJ1-2; D is unresolved. Between the trimmed V and J ends, which lost 0 bases and 4 bases, there was a span of 10 bases. Germline V gene data show CDR1 as SGHDT and CDR2 as YYEEEE. The length of the CDR3 is 14 residues. CDR3 nucleotides: TGTGCCAGCAGCTTGGAAAACCGACTCTATGGCTACACCTTC. Amino acid sequence: CASSLENRLYGYTF.